This T cell receptor beta chain originates from a study of T cells in Graves' hyperthyroidism and ophthalmopathy. Overall study: Before any treatment, at initial diagnosis, peripheral blood was collected. Findings and caveats of the study: In the blood, most expanded thyroid clonotypes above 0.001 appeared as well.

The cohort's ophthalmopathy patients, a group with duration under 3 months, had a Clinical Activity Score of at least 3 and a NOSPECS grade of at least 4. The table lists this clonotype with many counts. As yet, its antigen is unknown. Amplified regions were TCR beta CDR3 sequences from RNA transcripts. First-round RT-PCR with HTBI primers amplified the TCR CDR3 region. TCRdb reprocessed the multiplex PCR reads with MiXCR, giving one entry per CDR3 protein. The sample lists nearly 600,000 distinct CDR3 sequences; 12% to 15% were seen once. V lost 4 bases and J lost 2; bases outside the gene matches: 5. Looked up from germline, CDR1 is SQVTM and CDR2 is ANQGSEA. The CDR3 consists of 14 residues.

Source material: blood. The rearrangement uses TRBV29-1 and TRBJ2-1, with 7 nucleotides matching TRBD2. This clonotype was obtained from a woman aged 18-29 years with Graves' ophthalmopathy. CDR3 coding DNA: TGCAGCGTTGTCACCAGCGGGACCTACAATGAGCAGTTCTTC. Its translation is CSVVTSGTYNEQFF.